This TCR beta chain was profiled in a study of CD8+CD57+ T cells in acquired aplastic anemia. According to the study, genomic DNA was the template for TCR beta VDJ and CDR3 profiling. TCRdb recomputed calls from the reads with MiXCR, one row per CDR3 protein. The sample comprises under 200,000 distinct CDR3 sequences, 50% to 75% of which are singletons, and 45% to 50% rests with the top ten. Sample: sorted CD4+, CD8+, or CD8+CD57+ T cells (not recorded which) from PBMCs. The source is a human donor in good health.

The CDR3 DNA reads as TGCAGCGTTGAAAAAGGGCGGGGGATAATGCAAGAGACCCAGTACTTC. Protein: CSVEKGRGIMQETQYF. V gene TRBV29-1 combines with J gene TRBJ2-5, with 7 bases identical to TRBD2. J gave up 2 bases and V 2 bases, and 11 bases lay outside the gene matches. This CDR3 region has 16 residues. Germline assignment: CDR1 SQVTM and CDR2 ANQGSEA.